The rows below give T cell receptor beta chains drawn from one sample of a study of T cell responses to AZD1222 COVID-19 vaccine. The data were produced by immunoSEQ multiplex PCR, yet TCRdb's version contains in-frame clones alone and is incomplete. Of 95,000 to 150,000 clones listed, approximately 85% are singletons. Sample: peripheral blood, taken 28 days after the second AZD1222 dose. These receptors all come from an adult who received the AZD1222 COVID-19 vaccine. Each CDR3 is given with its conserved first and last residue. A D gene is named only where the DNA matches it firmly. A clone size is listed for some rows: how often the clone was seen (once, few, many), or a class if it is expanded.

clone size	J gene	V gene	D gene	CDR3 DNA	CDR3 protein
NA	TRBJ1-6	TRBV2	TRBD1	TGTGCCAGCTGTGCGACGGGGGGGACAGGGGGTTCACCCCTCCACTTT	CASCATGGTGGSPLHF
NA	TRBJ2-2	TRBV11-3	TRBD1	TGTGCCAGCCGGACAGGGACACCGAACACCGGGGAGCTGTTTTTT	CASRTGTPNTGELFF
NA	TRBJ2-2	TRBV9	TRBD1	TGTGCCAGCAGAGATAACCGGGACAGGAAGGTGTTAGTCAATACCGGGGAGCTGTTTTTT	CASRDNRDRKVLVNTGELFF
NA	TRBJ2-7	TRBV5-1	NA	TGCGCCAGCAGCCTTGGCGGAGCACAGTTCCACGAGCAGTACTTC	CASSLGGAQFHEQYF
NA	TRBJ2-7	TRBV7-9	TRBD1	TGTGCCACACCCTCGGGGGACAGGGTCTACGAGCAGTACTTC	CATPSGDRVYEQYF
NA	TRBJ1-1	TRBV12-5	TRBD1	TGTGCTAGCCGTCAGAGACAGGGCACTGAAGCTTTCTTT	CASRQRQGTEAFF
NA	TRBJ1-1	TRBV15	NA	TGTGCCACCAGCCTAGAGGCAGGGCACACTGAAGCTTTCTTT	CATSLEAGHTEAFF
NA	TRBJ1-2	TRBV10-3	NA	TGTGCCATCAGTCTAGACGGGCCCGGGGGCTACACCTTC	CAISLDGPGGYTF
NA	TRBJ1-2	TRBV5-1	NA	TGCGCCAGCAGCTTGGCCGGGGGCCAGGGGTATGGCTACACCTTC	CASSLAGGQGYGYTF
NA	TRBJ1-1	TRBV19	NA	TGTGCCAGTAGAACAGGCGTTTTCACTGAAGCTTTCTTT	CASRTGVFTEAFF
NA	TRBJ1-2	TRBV6-5	NA	TGTGCCAGCAAGGGCCACTATGGCTACACCTTC	CASKGHYGYTF
NA	TRBJ2-1	TRBV7-3	TRBD2	TGTGCCAGCAGCCCGCGGGGGAGCTCCTACAATGAGCAGTTCTTC	CASSPRGSSYNEQFF
once	TRBJ2-1	TRBV4-1	NA	TGCGCCAGCAGCCAAGATCCCCCCAGTACCCAACTTTACAATGAGCAGTTCTTC	CASSQDPPSTQLYNEQFF
NA	TRBJ2-5	TRBV7-2	NA	TGTGCCAGCGCCTTTGGCCTGGGGGAGACCCAGTACTTC	CASAFGLGETQYF
NA	TRBJ2-7	TRBV13	NA	TGTGCCAGCAGCTTAGGGGACAGTTCCTACGAGCAGTACTTC	CASSLGDSSYEQYF
NA	TRBJ1-4	TRBV4-2	NA	TGTGCCAGCAGCCAAGAGCGGGTCGGGAGGACGGAAAAACTGTTTTTT	CASSQERVGRTEKLFF
NA	TRBJ1-3	TRBV5-1	TRBD1	TGCGCCAGCAGCTCAGGGACAGCCGGAAACACCATATATTTT	CASSSGTAGNTIYF
NA	TRBJ1-6	TRBV6-1	NA	TGTGCCAGCAGTGAAGTTGGATTAGGGAATTCACCCCTCCACTTT	CASSEVGLGNSPLHF
few	TRBJ1-2	TRBV7-9	NA	TGTGCCAGCAGCCCCTTGGGATTAGTTCTTGGCTACACCTTC	CASSPLGLVLGYTF
NA	TRBJ1-2	TRBV7-2	NA	TGTGCCAGCAGCGCCTACAGGGAGATAAACTATGGCTACACCTTC	CASSAYREINYGYTF
NA	TRBJ2-7	TRBV19	NA	TGTGCCAGTAGTATTAGTACTAGGGAGCAGTACTTC	CASSISTREQYF
NA	TRBJ1-2	TRBV7-9	NA	TGTGCCAGCAGCTTAGCGGGGACCACTCGAGGCTACACCTTC	CASSLAGTTRGYTF
NA	TRBJ2-1	TRBV4-1	TRBD1	TGCGCCAGCAGCCAACCTGGGGGGACAGGGATCCCCAATGAGCAGTTCTTC	CASSQPGGTGIPNEQFF
once	TRBJ1-2	TRBV11-2	NA	TGTGCCAGCAGCCCGACCCAAATCTATGGCTACACCTTC	CASSPTQIYGYTF
few	TRBJ2-1	TRBV11-2	NA	TGTGCCAGCAGGCGACTGGTGGGCTACAATGAGCAGTTCTTC	CASRRLVGYNEQFF
NA	TRBJ1-2	TRBV21-1	NA	TGTGCCGCGGACCCCGCTTCACCTAACTATGGCTACACCTTC	CAADPASPNYGYTF